The 5 T cell receptor beta chains presented below share a single source sample, sequenced in a study of metastatic and nonmetastatic thyroid tumors. Thyroid surgery was performed in patients who had received no treatment beforehand. With MiXCR, TCRdb called clones anew from the PCR reads. The sample contains 85,000 to 95,000 clones, more than 12% of which appear only once. Sequenced material: blood. These receptors all come from a female donor with papillary thyroid cancer or a benign thyroid nodule (not recorded which). Some clones in this sample may be carry-over from other donors' samples.

There are many counts of this clone. The chain combines TRBV7-8 with TRBJ1-1, with unresolved D. Trimming removed 1 base from V and 1 base from J, with 4 bases in between. Germline V gene data show CDR1 as SGHVS and CDR2 as FQNEAQ. The CDR3 is 13 amino acids. For the CDR3, the DNA is TGTGCCAGCAGCTTAGGCACGAACACTGAAGCTTTCTTT. It encodes CASSLGTNTEAFF.

This clone was observed many times. This chain connects TRBV10-1 to TRBJ2-5; D ambiguous. CDR3 length equals 11 residues. Germline assignment: CDR1 WNHNN and CDR2 SYGVQD (reference sequence). Trimming took off 3 bases at V and 5 bases at J, with 4 bases between the two ends. The CDR3 DNA reads TGCGCCAGCAGTGATCGGGAGACCCAGTACTTC. Its translation is CASSDRETQYF.

A note on this clone: The junction differs from germline at one of its ends, possibly a read error. The chain is built from TRBV3-1 and TRBJ1-3; maybe TRBD1 (5 bases). Germline CDR1 reads LGHDT; CDR2 reads YNNKEL (reference sequence). The CDR3 is 17 residues long. The CDR3 DNA sequence: TGTGCCAGCAGCCAACTACTGGGGGTGGGCTCTGTAAACACCATATATTTT. As protein: CASSQLLGVGSVNTIYF.

Details on this clone: This may stem from a read error, because a much larger clone lies one nucleotide away. The rearrangement joins TRBV5-6 to TRBJ2-5, with 9 bases that match TRBD2. CDR1 and CDR2 from the germline V gene are SGHDT and YYEEEE. V lost 4 bases, J lost 5 bases, and 12 bases stayed unmatched. This CDR3 has 16 residues. In DNA form, the CDR3 reads TGTGCCAGCAGCCTGGCCAGCGGGGGGCTGGGGGAGACCCAGTACTTC. As protein: CASSLASGGLGETQYF.

This clone came up many times. V and J are TRBV27 and TRBJ1-2; D uncertain. Looked up from germline, CDR1 is MNHEY and CDR2 is SMNVEV (reference sequence). CDR3 length: 14 amino acids. Between the trimmed V and J ends, which lost 0 bases and 8 bases, there was a span of 13 bases. CDR3 nucleotides: TGTGCCAGCAGTTTATCGCCACGGCCCGGCGGCTACACCTTC. Residues: CASSLSPRPGGYTF.